This T cell receptor (beta chain) was found in a study of tumor-infiltrating lymphocytes in primary liver carcinoma. Turning to this clonotype: Antigen unknown.

Constant-region priming of 500 ng total RNA yielded TCR beta cDNA. Library construction for TCR beta comprised three nested multiplex PCR rounds performed with slightly modified ARM-PCR. Forward primers for TRBV1-TRBV30 and a C-beta reverse primer served the first two PCR rounds, at about 10 cycles each. TCRdb re-analysed the multiplex PCR reads in MiXCR, keeping a single row per CDR3 protein. The sample lists about 33,000 distinct CDR3 sequences; around 78% were seen once. Germline V gene lookup returns CDR1 MNHNY and CDR2 SVGAGI (reference sequence). V dropped 6 bases and J dropped 7; count of bases not matched to a gene: 14. The CDR3 is made up of 15 amino acids. From roughly 18-30 mg of unsorted bulk tissue, DNA and RNA were co-extracted together. Tumor samples were assessed, and every one had over 75% viable tumor cells. General study results and limits: Lesser overlap characterized tumor-adjacent and tumor-blood pairs relative to tumor region pairs. The study found only about 7-24% of top clones in all five tumor regions. Significantly greater top-250-clone fractions characterized tumors relative to blood (p = 0.039).

The rearrangement links TRBV6-6 to TRBJ1-1; 7 bases align to TRBD1. This receptor was taken from a man between 35 and 55 years old with primary liver carcinoma and hepatitis B virus infection. Input material: liver tumor tissue from sampling region 5. Stated subset: tumor region T5, tumor centre. The CDR3 region is CASSSQKGQGGEAFF. The DNA of the CDR3 is TGTGCCAGCAGCTCACAGAAGGGCCAGGGGGGTGAAGCTTTCTTT.